This T cell receptor (beta chain) was sequenced for a study of regulatory dendritic cells for organ transplantation. Sorted subsets were CFSE-labeled and cultured less than six days with allogeneic dendritic cells. With respect to this clone: The antigen remains unidentified.

The assay was immunoSEQ multiplex PCR, and TCRdb's table has in-frame clones only and misses some. The sample holds about 12,000 clones, roughly 91% seen once. The TCR comes from a human donor in good health. Sequencing input: naive CD8+ T cells from blood cultured with dendritic cells. Documented subset: CD45RA+ naive T cells.

This CDR3 is CASRNPPGTSGTWTGTDTQYF. The CDR3 DNA reads TGTGCCAGCAGAAATCCCCCCGGGACTAGCGGGACCTGGACGGGCACAGATACGCAGTATTTT. The chain has TRBV28 and TRBJ2-3; TRBD2 aligns across 13 bases. Germline trimming cut 6 bases from V and 1 base from J; bases unmatched to any gene: 19. CDR1 is MDHEN and CDR2 is SYDVKM in the germline V gene. This CDR3 is built from 21 residues.